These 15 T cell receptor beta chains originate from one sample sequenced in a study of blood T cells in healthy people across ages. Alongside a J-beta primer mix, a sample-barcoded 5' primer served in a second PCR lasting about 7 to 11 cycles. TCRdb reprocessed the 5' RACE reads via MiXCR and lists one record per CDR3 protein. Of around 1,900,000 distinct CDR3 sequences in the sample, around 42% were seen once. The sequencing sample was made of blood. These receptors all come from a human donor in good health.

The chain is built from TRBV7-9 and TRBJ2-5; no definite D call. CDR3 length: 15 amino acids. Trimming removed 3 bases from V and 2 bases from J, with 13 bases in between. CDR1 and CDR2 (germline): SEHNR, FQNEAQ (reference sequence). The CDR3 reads CASSLIWSGQETQYF. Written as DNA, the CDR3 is TGTGCCAGCAGCTTGATCTGGTCTGGACAAGAGACCCAGTACTTC.

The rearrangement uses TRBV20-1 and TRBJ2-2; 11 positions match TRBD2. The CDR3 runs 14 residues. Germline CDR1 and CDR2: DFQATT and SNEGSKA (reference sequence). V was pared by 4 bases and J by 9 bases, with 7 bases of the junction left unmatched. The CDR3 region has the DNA TGCAGTGCTATTGTAGCGGGGGGGCCGAGGGAGCTGTTTTTT. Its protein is CSAIVAGGPRELFF.

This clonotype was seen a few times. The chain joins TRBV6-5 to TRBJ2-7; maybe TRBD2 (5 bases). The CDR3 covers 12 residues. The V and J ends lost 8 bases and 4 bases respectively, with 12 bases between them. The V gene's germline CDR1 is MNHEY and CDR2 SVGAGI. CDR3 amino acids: CASGPGEYEQYF. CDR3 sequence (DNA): TGTGCCAGCGGGCCCGGGGAATACGAGCAGTACTTC.

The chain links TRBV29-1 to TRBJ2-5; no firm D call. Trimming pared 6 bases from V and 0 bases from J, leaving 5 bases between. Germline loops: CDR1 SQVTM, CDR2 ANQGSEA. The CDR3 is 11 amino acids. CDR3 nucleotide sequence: TGCAGCGTAATGTACCAAGAGACCCAGTACTTC. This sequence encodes CSVMYQETQYF.

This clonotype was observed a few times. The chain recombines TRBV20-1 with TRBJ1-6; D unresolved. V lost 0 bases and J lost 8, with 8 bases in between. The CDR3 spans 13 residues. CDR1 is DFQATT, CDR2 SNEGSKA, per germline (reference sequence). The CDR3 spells CSAREDLDSPLHF. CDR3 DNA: TGCAGTGCTAGAGAAGATCTAGATTCACCCCTCCACTTT.

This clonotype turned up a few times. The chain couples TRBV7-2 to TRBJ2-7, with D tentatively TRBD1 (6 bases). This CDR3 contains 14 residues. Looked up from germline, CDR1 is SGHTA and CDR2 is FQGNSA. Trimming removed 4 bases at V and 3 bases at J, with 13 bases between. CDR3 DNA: TGTGCCAGCAGCTACAGGGAGATCTTCTACGAGCAGTACTTC. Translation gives CASSYREIFYEQYF.

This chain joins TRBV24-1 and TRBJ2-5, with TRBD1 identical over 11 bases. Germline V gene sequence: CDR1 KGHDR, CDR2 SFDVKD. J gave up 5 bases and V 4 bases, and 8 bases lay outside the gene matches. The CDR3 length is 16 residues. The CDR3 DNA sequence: TGTGCCACCAGTGACCGGACAGGGGGCGCCCCGGAGACCCAGTACTTC. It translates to CATSDRTGGAPETQYF.

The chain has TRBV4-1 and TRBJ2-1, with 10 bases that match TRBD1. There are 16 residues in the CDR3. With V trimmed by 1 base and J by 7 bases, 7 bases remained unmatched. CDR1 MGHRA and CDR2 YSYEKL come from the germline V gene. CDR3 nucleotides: TGCGCCAGCAGCCAAGTCAGGGGACAGGGGTCGAATGAGCAGTTCTTC. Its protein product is CASSQVRGQGSNEQFF.

The CDR3 DNA sequence: TGTGCCACCAGCTTATCACAGGGAGATAGCACAGATACGCAGTATTTT. Its translation: CATSLSQGDSTDTQYF. The chain carries TRBV24-1 and TRBJ2-3; weak D call: TRBD1 (6 bases). The CDR3 runs to 16 residues. Germline CDR1 is KGHDR and CDR2 is SFDVKD. The V end was cut by 7 bases, the J end by 0 bases, with 16 bases between.

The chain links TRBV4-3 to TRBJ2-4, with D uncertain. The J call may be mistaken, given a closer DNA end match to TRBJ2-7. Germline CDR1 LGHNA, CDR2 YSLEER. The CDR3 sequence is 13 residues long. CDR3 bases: TGCGCCAGCAGCCGAGCCCCCTGGGACGAGCAGTACTTC. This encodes CASSRAPWDEQYF.

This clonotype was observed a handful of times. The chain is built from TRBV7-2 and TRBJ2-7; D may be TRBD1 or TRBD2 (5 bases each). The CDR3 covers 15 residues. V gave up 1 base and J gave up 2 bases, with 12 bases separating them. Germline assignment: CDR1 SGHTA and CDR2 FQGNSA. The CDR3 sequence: CASSLVWGLAYEQYF. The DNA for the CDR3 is TGTGCCAGCAGCTTAGTGTGGGGGTTGGCCTACGAGCAGTACTTC.

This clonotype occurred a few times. CDR3: CASSLVSWYEQFF. CDR3 bases: TGTGCCAGCAGCTTAGTGAGTTGGTATGAGCAGTTCTTC. This chain uses TRBV7-2 with TRBJ2-1; unclear D gene. The V end lost 1 base, the J end lost 8 bases, and 9 bases lay between the germline ends. Germline V lookup: CDR1 SGHTA, CDR2 FQGNSA. There are 13 residues in the CDR3.

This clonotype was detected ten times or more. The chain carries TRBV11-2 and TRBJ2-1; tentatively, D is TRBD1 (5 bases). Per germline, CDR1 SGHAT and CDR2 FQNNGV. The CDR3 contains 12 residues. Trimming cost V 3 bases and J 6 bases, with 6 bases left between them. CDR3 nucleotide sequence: TGTGCCAGCAGCTTGGGGCCCAATGAGCAGTTCTTC. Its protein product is CASSLGPNEQFF.

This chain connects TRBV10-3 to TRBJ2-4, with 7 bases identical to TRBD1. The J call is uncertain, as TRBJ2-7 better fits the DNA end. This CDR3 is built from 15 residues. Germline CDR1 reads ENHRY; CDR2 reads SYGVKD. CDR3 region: CAITEGAGWEYEQYF. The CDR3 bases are TGTGCCATCACCGAGGGGGCAGGATGGGAATACGAGCAGTACTTC.

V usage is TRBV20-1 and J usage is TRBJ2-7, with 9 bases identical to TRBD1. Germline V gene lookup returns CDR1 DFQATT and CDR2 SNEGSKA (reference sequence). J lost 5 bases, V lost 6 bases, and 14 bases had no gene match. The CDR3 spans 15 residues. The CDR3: CSADPGTGPRDEQYF. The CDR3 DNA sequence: TGCAGTGCGGACCCCGGGACAGGGCCCCGAGACGAGCAGTACTTC.